This note documents a single TCR beta chain sequence. This clone was found a few times. It lacks a known antigen. Base qualities are not at hand, and no much larger clone is one base apart. The collaborating institutions used their own protocols to collect whole blood in K2EDTA tubes. For TCRbeta analysis, collaborator samples were shipped as frozen whole blood, as isolated PBMCs, or as DNA extracted from either sample type. This entry belongs to a study of blood T cell repertoires in COVID-19 (TCRdb year 2020). Broadly, across the study: The collaborator samples originated in the United States, Italy and Spain and spanned the acute and convalescent phases of COVID-19. A de-identified subject ID, COVID-19 status, age in years and sex were almost always included in the sample metadata. The samples were drawn from the first 160 participants of the ongoing ImmuneRACE study and from some 1,300 subjects provided by 6 global collaborators. A freely available public database, intended as a resource for researchers studying the immune response to SARS-CoV-2, is where the repertoires were released. Deeply sampled blood TCRbeta repertoires from subjects exposed to, actively infected with, or recovered from COVID-19 were included in the dataset. Where available, HLA class I and class II types were taken from metadata supplied by the sample provider and were not determined by assay-based typing. The prospective study material was composed of cDNA or gDNA derived from T cells, B-cell-depleted T cells, or PBMCs. On the study overall, not on this receptor specifically: Clinical and demographic metadata were provided uncurated, with the amount varying by source and participant.

The immunoSEQ Assay, a bias-controlled multiplex PCR, was used to amplify TCRbeta CDR3 regions from genomic DNA. The published analysis was carried out like this. The number of nucleated cells in each sample was estimated from the amplification of reference gene primers within the assay. Sequence reads were collapsed and filtered to measure the absolute abundance of every unique TCRbeta CDR3 rearrangement. Productive Simpson clonality was computed per sample as the square root of Simpson's diversity index over productive rearrangements. TCRdb stores this immuneACCESS table with in-frame sequences only. Part of the clones is absent; in the studies checked, under half of the shortfall reflects unresolved V genes, and no reason is known for the rest. From that table come the V and J calls and clone size; the DNA was used to work out D and trimming. The sample table shows around 23,000 clones, and 86% are seen once. The top ten constitute around 12% of the sample.

CDR1 and CDR2 are read off the germline V gene as SGHRS and YFSETQ. After removal of 4 bases from V and 6 bases from J, the junction retains 8 bases not matched to a gene. The CDR3 runs 16 amino acids, cysteine and phenylalanine included. Only CDR3 DNA remains: 48 bases, in frame from the first base. The origin of this receptor is a woman of 80 years or more with active or convalescent COVID-19. The sequencing sample was made of peripheral blood. The chain joins TRBV5-1 to TRBJ2-1, and TRBD2 aligns with 12 junction nucleotides. The CDR3: CASSNLAGGYSNEQFF. The DNA sequence is as follows: TGCGCCAGCAGCAACCTAGCGGGGGGGTATAGCAATGAGCAGTTCTTC. The reference TRBV5-1 and TRBJ2-1 proteins fill in what lies around the CDR3, so the full variable domain reads KAGVTQTPRYLIKTRGQQVTLSCSPISGHRSVSWYQQTPGQGLQFLFEYFSETQRNKGNFPGRFSGRQFSNSRSEMNVSTLELGDSALYLCASSNLAGGYSNEQFFGPGTRLTVL.